The 7 T cell receptor beta chains given below trace back to one sample, sequenced in a study of control samples from healthy donors and cancer patients. Measured with immunoSEQ multiplex PCR; TCRdb has only the in-frame clones, and not every one. Of roughly 59,000 clones listed, roughly 90% were seen once; the top ten hold about 1.7%. Sequencing input: PBMCs. The receptors were sampled from a man in his forties with colorectal cancer.

The chain has TRBV19 and TRBJ1-1; 7 bases match TRBD1. The CDR3 is 16 amino acids. Germline V gene data show CDR1 as LNHDA and CDR2 as SQIVND (reference sequence). V lost 4 bases, J lost 0 bases, and 8 bases stayed unmatched. Here the CDR3 DNA reads TGTGCCAGTAGTAGCAGGACAGGAAACATGAACACTGAAGCTTTCTTT. As protein: CASSSRTGNMNTEAFF.

The chain couples TRBV19 to TRBJ1-2; 7 bases line up with TRBD1. This CDR3 contains 14 residues. Germline V gene lookup returns CDR1 LNHDA and CDR2 SQIVND (reference sequence). V trimming: 5 bases; J trimming: 4 bases; junction bases outside the gene matches: 7. The CDR3 coding sequence is TGTGCCAGTAGTGCCCGGACAGGTGGCTATGGCTACACCTTC. Translating gives CASSARTGGYGYTF.

V and J are TRBV6-2 or TRBV6-3 and TRBJ2-3, with 8 bases matching TRBD1. The CDR3 length is 13 residues. In germline, CDR1 is MNHEY, CDR2 SVGEGT. V trimming: 0 bases; J trimming: 10 bases; junction bases outside the gene matches: 3. The CDR3 loop reads CASSYSDRVPQYF. The CDR3 coding sequence is TGTGCCAGCAGTTACTCGGACAGGGTCCCGCAGTATTTT.

The sample holds a few counts of this clone. The genes are TRBV12-3 or TRBV12-4 and TRBJ1-1; no clear D. This CDR3 comprises 11 residues. Trimming took off 4 bases at V and 7 bases at J, with 7 bases between the two ends. Here the CDR3 reads CASSSIFEAFF. The CDR3 nucleotides read TGTGCCAGCAGTTCCATCTTTGAAGCTTTCTTT.

On this clone itself: At one end the junction does not follow the germline gene, possibly because of a read error. This chain uses TRBV13 with TRBJ2-2; D assignment may be TRBD1 or TRBD2 (5 bases each). The CDR3 runs to 14 residues. Germline lookup yields CDR1 PRHDT and CDR2 FYEKMQ (reference sequence). The CDR3 loop reads CASSLGTAIGELFF. The CDR3 DNA reads as TGTGCCAGCAGCCTAGGGACGGCTATCGGGGAGCTGTTTTTT.

The genes are TRBV5-6 and TRBJ2-1; tentatively, D is TRBD1 (6 bases). The CDR3 length is 17 residues. The V end lost 4 bases, the J end lost 3 bases, and 20 bases lay between the germline ends. Germline V gene data show CDR1 as SGHDT and CDR2 as YYEEEE. The CDR3 protein is CASSGRGGDTYYNEQFF. The CDR3 bases are TGTGCCAGCAGCGGCCGAGGTGGGGACACATACTACAATGAGCAGTTCTTC.

V and J are TRBV5-5 and TRBJ1-1, with TRBD1 matching 8 bases. Per germline, CDR1 SGHKS and CDR2 YYEKEE (reference sequence). The CDR3 totals 15 residues. V lost 3 bases to trimming and J lost 0 bases; unmatched junction nucleotides: 4. The CDR3 region has the DNA TGTGCCAGCAGCTCCGGACAGGGAATGAACACTGAAGCTTTCTTT. Translated: CASSSGQGMNTEAFF.